These 21 T cell receptor beta chains were sequenced from one sample in a study of tumor-infiltrating lymphocytes in localized non-small cell lung cancer. The protocol was immunoSEQ multiplex PCR, while the TCRdb copy is restricted to in-frame clones and leaves out a portion. The sample lists 9,000 to 15,000 clones, 75% to 80% occurring once. Sequencing used uninvolved lung tissue not adjacent to the tumor. These receptors were obtained from a human donor with non-small cell lung cancer.

The chain uses TRBV29-1 and TRBJ2-6; D call uncertain. Trimming cost V 5 bases and J 4 bases, with 9 bases left between them. Germline loops: CDR1 SQVTM, CDR2 ANQGSEA. The CDR3 extends over 13 amino acids. CDR3 DNA: TGCAGCGTTAAGGTGGCCGGGGCCAACGTCCTGACTTTC. It codes for CSVKVAGANVLTF.

The chain combines TRBV2 with TRBJ2-6, with D unclear. This CDR3 is 15 amino acids long. Trimming took 4 bases from V and 2 from J, leaving 9 bases between them. CDR1 SNHLY and CDR2 FYNNEI come from the germline V gene. The CDR3 region is CASSGPGTGANVLTF. In DNA, the CDR3 is TGTGCCAGCAGTGGCCCGGGTACTGGGGCCAACGTCCTGACTTTC. Together with reference TRBV2 and TRBJ2-6, the CDR3 gives the full variable domain: EPEVTQTPSHQVTQMGQEVILRCVPISNHLYFYWYRQILGQKVEFLVSFYNNEISEKSEIFDDQFSVERPDGSNFTLKIRSTKLEDSAMYFCASSGPGTGANVLTFGAGSRLTVL.

The genes are TRBV6-5 and TRBJ2-5, with no clear D. Germline loops: CDR1 MNHEY, CDR2 SVGAGI. The V and J ends lost 11 bases and 7 bases respectively, with 17 bases between them. This CDR3 has 12 residues. The DNA for the CDR3 is TGTGCCTCAACCAAGGCCACGGGGACCCAGTACTTC. Its translation is CASTKATGTQYF.

The chain has TRBV29-1 and TRBJ2-7, with TRBD1 as a possible D gene (5 bases). Trimming removed 3 bases at V and 3 bases at J, with 6 bases between. The CDR3 extends over 11 amino acids. Per the germline V gene, CDR1 is SQVTM and CDR2 is ANQGSEA. The CDR3 DNA sequence: TGCAGCGTTGAGGGGCACTACGAGCAGTACTTC. This gives the protein CSVEGHYEQYF.

V gene TRBV12-5 combines with J gene TRBJ1-5; D gene uncertain. In germline, CDR1 is LGHNT, CDR2 FRNRAP. The CDR3 length is 13 residues. V lost 1 base and J 7 bases, leaving 8 bases between the germline ends. The CDR3 loop is CASGLDQVQPQHF. In DNA form, the CDR3 reads TGTGCTAGTGGTTTGGATCAAGTGCAGCCCCAGCATTTT.

This chain joins TRBV5-6 and TRBJ2-7; D possibly corresponds to TRBD1 (6 bases). The germline gives CDR1 SGHDT, CDR2 YYEEEE. Trimming pared 2 bases from V and 4 bases from J, leaving 16 bases between. This CDR3 contains 15 residues. The CDR3 is CASSFLKGVRYEQYF. In DNA, the CDR3 is TGTGCCAGCAGCTTCCTGAAGGGGGTCCGGTACGAGCAGTACTTC.

The chain is built from TRBV5-6 and TRBJ2-7; D is unresolved. V lost 2 bases, J lost 6 bases, and 9 bases lay in between. CDR3 length: 12 amino acids. Germline V gives CDR1 SGHDT, CDR2 YYEEEE. CDR3 loop: CASSFIGSEQYF. The CDR3 DNA follows: TGTGCCAGCAGCTTCATCGGGTCCGAGCAGTACTTC.

J is TRBJ1-5 and V is TRBV10-3; D remains ambiguous. V was cut by 3 bases and J by 4 bases, with 4 bases left in between. The CDR3 length is 12 residues. From germline, CDR1 is ENHRY and CDR2 SYGVKD. CDR3 protein: CAISDKNQPQHF. As DNA, the CDR3 is TGTGCCATCAGTGATAAGAATCAGCCCCAGCATTTT.

This chain connects TRBV15 to TRBJ2-1; 9 bases line up with TRBD2. This CDR3 has 15 amino acids. Trimming removed 0 bases from V and 8 bases from J; junction bases left unmatched: 5. Germline V gene data show CDR1 as LNHNV and CDR2 as YYDKDF (reference sequence). CDR3 sequence reads: CATSREAGGFDEQFF. The CDR3 DNA sequence: TGTGCCACCAGCAGAGAAGCGGGAGGATTCGATGAGCAGTTCTTC. The variable domain in full, with the rest retrieved from reference TRBV15 and TRBJ2-1, is DAMVIQNPRYQVTQFGKPVTLSCSQTLNHNVMYWYQQKSSQAPKLLFHYYDKDFNNEADTPDNFQSRRPNTSFCFLDIRSPGLGDTAMYLCATSREAGGFDEQFFGPGTRLTVL.

This clone has more than one count but fewer than ten. The J gene is TRBJ1-1, the V gene TRBV9; D unresolved. Germline CDR1 SGDLS, CDR2 YYNGEE. The CDR3 is 13 residues long. V was cut by 1 base and J by 4 bases, with 8 bases left in between. This CDR3 reads CASSVITGTEAFF. In DNA form, the CDR3 reads TGTGCCAGCAGCGTAATTACGGGCACTGAAGCTTTCTTT. Filled out from reference TRBV9 and TRBJ1-1, the complete variable domain reads DSGVTQTPKHLITATGQRVTLRCSPRSGDLSVYWYQQSLDQGLQFLIQYYNGEERAKGNILERFSAQQFPDLHSELNLSSLELGDSALYFCASSVITGTEAFFGQGTRLTVV.

This chain links TRBV11-2 with TRBJ2-5; D call uncertain. Trimming removed 3 bases at V and 7 bases at J, with 15 bases between. The CDR3 covers 14 residues. Germline V gives CDR1 SGHAT, CDR2 FQNNGV. CDR3 protein: CASSFQSYRGTQYF. The CDR3 DNA follows: TGTGCCAGCAGCTTCCAGTCCTACCGAGGGACCCAGTACTTC.

The rearrangement links TRBV5-4 to TRBJ2-2, with a possible D match to TRBD2 (7 bases). Germline V gene lookup returns CDR1 SGHNT and CDR2 YYREEE (reference sequence). Trimming cost V 4 bases and J 7 bases, with 20 bases left between them. The CDR3 has 16 amino acids. For the CDR3, the DNA is TGTGCCAGCAGCCCGGTGGGGGGGCAGGGGAACGGGGAGCTGTTTTTT. It is translated as CASSPVGGQGNGELFF.

This chain links TRBV4-3 with TRBJ2-3, with 9 bases that match TRBD2. The germline V gene has CDR1 LGHNA and CDR2 YSLEER. This CDR3 region has 17 residues. The V gene end was trimmed by 0 bases and the J gene end by 1 base; junction bases not matched to a gene: 5. CDR3: CASSQDLGGGGTDTQYF. CDR3 sequence (DNA): TGCGCCAGCAGCCAAGATTTGGGCGGGGGGGGCACAGATACGCAGTATTTT.

The chain couples TRBV27 to TRBJ1-1, with 7 bases fitting TRBD1. Germline CDR1 MNHEY, CDR2 SMNVEV (reference sequence). The CDR3 has 12 amino acids. The V segment lost 6 bases and the J segment 5 bases; nucleotides outside the gene matches: 3. The CDR3 DNA is TGTGCCAGCAGGGGCAGGGGGACTGAAGCTTTCTTT. Translated, it gives CASRGRGTEAFF.

The V and J genes are TRBV4-2 and TRBJ2-2; 7 bases agree with TRBD1. J was trimmed by 5 bases and V by 4 bases; bases with no gene match: 4. Germline V gene data show CDR1 as LGHNA and CDR2 as YNFKEQ. This CDR3 comprises 14 residues. CDR3 loop: CASSPGQATGELFF. CDR3 bases: TGTGCCAGCAGCCCCGGACAGGCGACCGGGGAGCTGTTTTTT.

V and J are TRBV7-2 and TRBJ2-2, with D perhaps matching TRBD2 (7 bases). This CDR3 contains 15 residues. CDR1 and CDR2 (germline): SGHTA, FQGNSA. The V end lost 5 bases, the J end lost 7 bases, and 17 bases lay between the germline ends. In DNA form, the CDR3 reads TGTGCCAGCAGCCGATCGGGGGGCTCGATCGGGGAGCTGTTTTTT. Its protein is CASSRSGGSIGELFF.

This chain connects TRBV19 to TRBJ1-5; no reliable D call. Germline assignment: CDR1 LNHDA and CDR2 SQIVND (reference sequence). The CDR3 consists of 15 residues. V lost 3 bases, J lost 2 bases, and 11 bases lay in between. CDR3 coding DNA: TGTGCCAGTAGTATTGGTGGGGTAGGCAATCAGCCCCAGCATTTT. Residues: CASSIGGVGNQPQHF.

This chain connects TRBV5-6 to TRBJ1-1; no clear D. V was pared by 3 bases and J by 4 bases, with 13 bases between. Germline CDR1 SGHDT, CDR2 YYEEEE. This CDR3 is built from 14 residues. The CDR3 region is CASSSGRGLTEAFF. The CDR3 DNA sequence: TGTGCCAGCAGCTCCGGACGGGGTCTCACTGAAGCTTTCTTT.

This clone was seen only a few times. J is TRBJ1-5 and V is TRBV19; D gene uncertain. CDR1 and CDR2 (germline): LNHDA, SQIVND (reference sequence). The length of the CDR3 is 17 residues. V was pared by 1 base and J by 1 base, with 14 bases between. The CDR3 DNA is TGTGCCAGTAGTATAGCCCCGAGTTTAGGGAGCAATCAGCCCCAGCATTTT. Its translation is CASSIAPSLGSNQPQHF. Full variable domain (remainder filled in from reference TRBV19 and TRBJ1-5): DGGITQSPKYLFRKEGQNVTLSCEQNLNHDAMYWYRQDPGQGLRLIYYSQIVNDFQKGDIAEGYSVSREKKESFPLTVTSAQKNPTAFYLCASSIAPSLGSNQPQHFGDGTRLSIL.

CDR3 sequence: CASSRGTGPSPLHF. The CDR3 DNA reads as TGTGCCAGCAGTCGAGGGACAGGGCCTTCACCCCTCCACTTT. The rearrangement links TRBV14 to TRBJ1-6; 9 nucleotides agree with TRBD1. Germline V lookup: CDR1 SGHDN, CDR2 FVKESK. The CDR3 spans 14 residues. V dropped 6 bases and J dropped 9; count of bases not matched to a gene: 6.

This chain links TRBV6-5 with TRBJ1-3; the D is unclear. There are 13 residues in the CDR3. The V and J ends lost 8 bases and 4 bases respectively, with 12 bases between them. Germline assignment: CDR1 MNHEY and CDR2 SVGAGI. The DNA of the CDR3 is TGTGCCAGCCGCCGGAAAATGGGAAACACCATATATTTT. This translates into CASRRKMGNTIYF.